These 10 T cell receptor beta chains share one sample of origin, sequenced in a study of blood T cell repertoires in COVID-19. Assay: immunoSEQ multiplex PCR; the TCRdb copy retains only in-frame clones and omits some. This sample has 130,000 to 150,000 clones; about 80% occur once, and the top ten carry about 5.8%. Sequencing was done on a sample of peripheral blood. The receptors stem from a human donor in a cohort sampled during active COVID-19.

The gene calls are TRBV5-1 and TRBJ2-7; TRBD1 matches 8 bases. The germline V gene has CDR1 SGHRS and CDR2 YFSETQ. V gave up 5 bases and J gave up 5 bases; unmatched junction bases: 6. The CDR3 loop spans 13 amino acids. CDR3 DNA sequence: TGCGCCAGCAGAGAACAGGGGGTAAACGAGCAGTACTTC. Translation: CASREQGVNEQYF.

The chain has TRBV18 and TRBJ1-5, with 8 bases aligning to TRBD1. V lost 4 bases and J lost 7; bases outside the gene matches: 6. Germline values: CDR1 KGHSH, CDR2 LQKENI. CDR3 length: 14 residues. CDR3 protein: CASSRAGGGQPQHF. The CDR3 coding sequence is TGTGCCAGCTCACGGGCAGGGGGCGGGCAGCCCCAGCATTTT.

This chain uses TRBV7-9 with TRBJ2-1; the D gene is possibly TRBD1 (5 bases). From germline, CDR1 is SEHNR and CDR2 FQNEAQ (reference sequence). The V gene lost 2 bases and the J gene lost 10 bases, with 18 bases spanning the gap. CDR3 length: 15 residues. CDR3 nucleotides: TGTGCCAGCAGCTTATTTCGGGCCAGGAAGGGGGAGCAGTTCTTC. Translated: CASSLFRARKGEQFF. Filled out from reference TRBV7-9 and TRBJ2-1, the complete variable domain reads DTGVSQNPRHKITKRGQNVTFRCDPISEHNRLYWYRQTLGQGPEFLTYFQNEAQLEKSRLLSDRFSAERPKGSFSTLEIQRTEQGDSAMYLCASSLFRARKGEQFFGPGTRLTVL.

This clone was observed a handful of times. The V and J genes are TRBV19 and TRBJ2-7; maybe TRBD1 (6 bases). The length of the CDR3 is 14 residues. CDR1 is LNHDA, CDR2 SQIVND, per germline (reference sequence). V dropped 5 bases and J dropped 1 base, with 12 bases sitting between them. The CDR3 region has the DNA TGTGCCAGTAGTCTCGGGACAACATCCTACGAGCAGTACTTC. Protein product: CASSLGTTSYEQYF.

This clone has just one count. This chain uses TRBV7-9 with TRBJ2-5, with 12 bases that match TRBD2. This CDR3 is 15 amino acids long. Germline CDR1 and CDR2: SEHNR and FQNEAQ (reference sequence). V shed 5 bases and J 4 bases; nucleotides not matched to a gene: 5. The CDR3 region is CASSLTSGGRETQYF. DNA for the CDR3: TGTGCCAGCAGCCTCACTAGCGGGGGGCGAGAGACCCAGTACTTC.

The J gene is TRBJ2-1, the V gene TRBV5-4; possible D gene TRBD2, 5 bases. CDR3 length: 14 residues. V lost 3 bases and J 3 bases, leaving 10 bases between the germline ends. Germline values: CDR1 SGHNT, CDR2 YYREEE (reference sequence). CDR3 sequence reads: CASSSVRGYNEQFF. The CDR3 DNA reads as TGTGCCAGCAGCTCGGTCCGGGGCTACAATGAGCAGTTCTTC.

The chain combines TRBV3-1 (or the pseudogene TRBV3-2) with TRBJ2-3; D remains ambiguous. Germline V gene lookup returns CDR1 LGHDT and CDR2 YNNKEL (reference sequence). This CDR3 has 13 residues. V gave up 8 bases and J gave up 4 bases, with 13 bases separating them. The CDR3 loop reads CASSRLPSDTQYF. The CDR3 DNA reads TGTGCCAGCTCTAGACTCCCTTCAGATACGCAGTATTTT.

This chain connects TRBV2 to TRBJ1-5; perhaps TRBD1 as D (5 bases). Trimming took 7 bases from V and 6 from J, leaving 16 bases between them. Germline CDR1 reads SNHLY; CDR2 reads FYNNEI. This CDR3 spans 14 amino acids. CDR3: CASNAGGAGQPQHF. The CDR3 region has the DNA TGTGCCAGCAACGCCGGAGGGGCGGGTCAGCCCCAGCATTTT. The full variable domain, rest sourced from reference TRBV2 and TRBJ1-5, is EPEVTQTPSHQVTQMGQEVILRCVPISNHLYFYWYRQILGQKVEFLVSFYNNEISEKSEIFDDQFSVERPDGSNFTLKIRSTKLEDSAMYFCASNAGGAGQPQHFGDGTRLSIL.

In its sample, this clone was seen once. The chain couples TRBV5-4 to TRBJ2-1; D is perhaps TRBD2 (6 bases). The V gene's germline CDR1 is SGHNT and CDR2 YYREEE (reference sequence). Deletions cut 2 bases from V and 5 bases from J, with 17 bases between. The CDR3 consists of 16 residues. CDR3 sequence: CASSFGGAVGDNEQFF. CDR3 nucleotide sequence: TGTGCCAGCAGCTTCGGAGGGGCGGTTGGGGACAATGAGCAGTTCTTC.

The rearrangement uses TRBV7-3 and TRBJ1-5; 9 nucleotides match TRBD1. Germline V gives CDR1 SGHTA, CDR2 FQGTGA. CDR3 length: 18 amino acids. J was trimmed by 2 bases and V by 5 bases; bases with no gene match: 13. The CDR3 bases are TGTGCCAGCAGCCTCGGACAGGGGCTGGGGAGGGGCAATCAGCCCCAGCATTTT. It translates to CASSLGQGLGRGNQPQHF.